This T cell receptor (beta chain) appears in the sequencing data of a study of T cells in Graves' hyperthyroidism and ophthalmopathy. General study points: Most clonotypes expanded in the thyroid (above 0.001) were also present in blood.

Newly diagnosed patients aged 18 to 65 had hyperthyroidism of under 2 months' duration. Regions amplified from RNA transcripts were the TCR beta CDR3 regions. HTBI primers were the set used in a first-round RT-PCR of the TCR CDR3. MiXCR, run by TCRdb on the multiplex PCR reads, gives a single entry per CDR3 protein. Of hundreds of thousands of distinct CDR3 sequences in the sample, 38% were seen once. This clonotype appeared a few times. Its target is not known. There are 18 residues in the CDR3. The germline V gene has CDR1 SGHRS and CDR2 YFSETQ. V lost 4 bases and J 2 bases, leaving 21 bases between the germline ends.

Sequences were obtained from blood. The origin of this receptor is a man younger than 35 with Graves' hyperthyroidism. The genes are TRBV5-1 and TRBJ1-4; tentatively, D is TRBD1 (6 bases). CDR3 protein: CASSTTGNVVSTNEKLFF. Here the CDR3 DNA reads TGCGCCAGCAGCACGACAGGTAACGTCGTGTCTACTAATGAAAAACTGTTTTTT.